Listed here are 14 T cell receptor beta chains from one sample, sequenced in a study of beta chain features in type 1 diabetes. These TCRs are of unknown antigen specificity. The study reverse transcribed the entire isolated RNA, so it sequenced expressed TCRB transcripts. Sequenced by immunoSEQ multiplex PCR; TCRdb stores in-frame clones only, minus some. The sample has around 280,000 clones; 15% are singletons. General study findings and limits: Moderately but significantly shorter TCRB CDR3s were found in Type 1 diabetes patients in all four CD4+ subsets.

The sequencing sample was made of naive CD4+ T cells from blood. The receptors come from a man aged 18 to 30 with type 1 diabetes.

The chain carries TRBV4-2 and TRBJ2-7; 10 bases match TRBD2. V dropped 3 bases and J dropped 3; count of bases not matched to a gene: 11. Germline CDR1 LGHNA, CDR2 YNFKEQ. There are 17 residues in the CDR3. CDR3 loop: CASSHAASGGRIYEQYF. For the CDR3, the DNA is TGTGCCAGCAGCCATGCGGCTAGCGGGGGAAGAATCTACGAGCAGTACTTC.

In its sample, this clone was seen a few times. The chain is built from TRBV5-4 and TRBJ2-5; D might be TRBD2 (5 bases). CDR1 is SGHNT and CDR2 is YYREEE in the germline V gene (reference sequence). The CDR3 has 14 amino acids. Trimming cost V 4 bases and J 5 bases, with 15 bases left between them. CDR3 amino acids: CASSQDAEVETQYF. CDR3 DNA: TGTGCCAGCAGCCAGGACGCGGAGGTGGAGACCCAGTACTTC.

The CDR3 nucleotides are TGCGCCAGCAGCTTGGAGGGGGAGCAGTACTTC. It yields the protein CASSLEGEQYF. The chain joins TRBV5-1 to TRBJ2-7, with D possibly TRBD1 on 5 matching bases. Germline V gives CDR1 SGHRS, CDR2 YFSETQ. The CDR3 spans 11 residues. V lost 0 bases to trimming and J lost 7 bases, with 5 bases between them.

This clone has just a few counts. The chain recombines TRBV19 with TRBJ2-7; the D gene is possibly TRBD1 (6 bases). Per the germline V gene, CDR1 is LNHDA and CDR2 is SQIVND (reference sequence). Trimming cost V 5 bases and J 1 base, with 12 bases left between them. This CDR3 is 14 amino acids long. The CDR3 loop reads CASSADSRSYEQYF. The CDR3 DNA reads as TGTGCCAGTAGTGCGGACAGCCGATCCTACGAGCAGTACTTC.

This clone was counted a few times. V gene TRBV5-6 combines with J gene TRBJ2-7, with a possible D match to TRBD1 (5 bases). The V end was cut by 1 base, the J end by 5 bases, with 10 bases between. CDR1 and CDR2 (germline): SGHDT, YYEEEE. This CDR3 region has 13 residues. The CDR3 DNA follows: TGTGCCAGCAGCTTGCTACAGGCTGACGAGCAGTACTTC. Translated, it gives CASSLLQADEQYF.

The J gene is TRBJ2-1, the V gene TRBV5-4; D is possibly TRBD1 (6 bases). V gave up 0 bases and J gave up 1 base, with 17 bases separating them. Looked up from germline, CDR1 is SGHNT and CDR2 is YYREEE (reference sequence). The CDR3 runs to 18 residues. The CDR3 sequence is CASSLGGRQLSSYNEQFF. DNA of the CDR3: TGTGCCAGCAGCTTGGGGGGGCGACAGTTGTCTTCCTACAATGAGCAGTTCTTC.

This clone has ten or more counts. The chain combines TRBV29-1 with TRBJ2-1; the D is unclear. Germline loops: CDR1 SQVTM, CDR2 ANQGSEA. The CDR3 totals 14 residues. Trimming stripped 1 base from V and 5 bases from J, with 12 bases between. The CDR3 sequence: CSVEVVAKHNEQFF. The CDR3 DNA is TGCAGCGTTGAAGTGGTCGCTAAGCACAATGAGCAGTTCTTC.

The chain recombines TRBV4-2 with TRBJ2-3; possibly TRBD2 for D (6 bases). Trimming removed 4 bases at V and 0 bases at J, with 11 bases between. CDR1 and CDR2 from the germline V gene are LGHNA and YNFKEQ. The CDR3 has 15 residues. CDR3 nucleotide sequence: TGTGCCAGCAGCCTAGTAGCGGCTAGCACAGATACGCAGTATTTT. Translated, it gives CASSLVAASTDTQYF.

This sequence joins TRBV4-2 and TRBJ2-1; a weak D match, TRBD2 (6 bases). Per the germline V gene, CDR1 is LGHNA and CDR2 is YNFKEQ. V lost 4 bases to trimming and J lost 5 bases, with 15 bases between them. The CDR3 extends over 15 amino acids. Written as DNA, the CDR3 is TGTGCCAGCAGCCCGGTGGGAGGCCGTGACAATGAGCAGTTCTTC. Its translation is CASSPVGGRDNEQFF.

The chain links TRBV2 to TRBJ2-5, with D perhaps matching TRBD2 (6 bases). The ends were cut back, 8 bases at V and 5 bases at J, with 6 bases in the middle. The CDR3 is 10 amino acids. Per germline, CDR1 SNHLY and CDR2 FYNNEI. The DNA for the CDR3 is TGTGCCAGCGGGGGGGAGACCCAGTACTTC. Encoded protein: CASGGETQYF.

The chain couples TRBV5-5 to TRBJ1-1, with D maybe TRBD1 (5 bases). The V gene lost 5 bases and the J gene lost 0 bases, with 17 bases spanning the gap. Germline V lookup: CDR1 SGHKS, CDR2 YYEKEE (reference sequence). The CDR3 extends over 16 amino acids. The CDR3 spells CASSRVSGPMNTEAFF. The CDR3 coding sequence is TGTGCCAGCAGTCGGGTGTCAGGGCCCATGAACACTGAAGCTTTCTTT.

This clone was seen more than once but under ten times. This chain connects TRBV11-2 to TRBJ1-2; TRBD1 matches at 8 bases. Looked up from germline, CDR1 is SGHAT and CDR2 is FQNNGV. The trim removed 6 bases at V and 7 bases at J, leaving 7 bases unmatched. The CDR3 has 13 residues. The CDR3 is CASSPDRERGYTF. CDR3 DNA sequence: TGTGCCAGCAGTCCGGACAGGGAGCGTGGCTACACCTTC.

This clone appeared a few times. The chain recombines TRBV6-5 with TRBJ2-5; D possibly corresponds to TRBD1 (6 bases). The CDR3 has 13 amino acids. V lost 6 bases and J lost 7, with 15 bases in between. CDR1 and CDR2 from the germline V gene are MNHEY and SVGAGI. CDR3 sequence reads: CASRLVGQTTQYF. The CDR3 coding sequence is TGTGCCAGCAGACTAGTAGGACAGACGACCCAGTACTTC.

The chain is built from TRBV28 and TRBJ2-3; 9 bases are shared with TRBD2. Germline values: CDR1 MDHEN, CDR2 SYDVKM. The CDR3 has 13 amino acids. V was pared by 6 bases and J by 4 bases, with 2 bases of the junction left unmatched. The CDR3 region is CASRLAGSDTQYF. DNA for the CDR3: TGTGCCAGCAGGCTAGCGGGATCAGATACGCAGTATTTT.